This entry lists 28 T cell receptor beta chains sequenced from one sample in a study of blood T cell repertoires in COVID-19. Some clones are missing from TCRdb's copy, which holds only in-frame ones; the method was immunoSEQ multiplex PCR. The sample lists 100,000 to 150,000 clones, 75% to 85% occurring once. The sequenced sample was peripheral blood. These receptors originate from a man aged 35 to 55 with active or convalescent COVID-19.

V and J are TRBV24-1 and TRBJ2-6, with D uncertain. V was cut by 4 bases and J by 0 bases, with 12 bases left in between. This CDR3 contains 17 residues. Germline V gene sequence: CDR1 KGHDR, CDR2 SFDVKD. DNA for the CDR3: TGTGCCACCAGTGACGTAGACTGGAGCTCTGGGGCCAACGTCCTGACTTTC. It encodes CATSDVDWSSGANVLTF.

The rearrangement uses TRBV7-6 and TRBJ2-1; 7 bases are shared with TRBD2. The V gene end was trimmed by 3 bases and the J gene end by 5 bases; junction bases not matched to a gene: 7. This CDR3 is built from 15 residues. Germline V gives CDR1 SGHVS, CDR2 FNYEAQ. The CDR3 spells CASSFRAGTNNEQFF. CDR3 coding DNA: TGTGCCAGCAGCTTCCGAGCGGGGACCAACAATGAGCAGTTCTTC.

The chain has TRBV24-1 and TRBJ1-2; maybe TRBD1 (5 bases). The V and J ends lost 2 bases and 5 bases respectively, with 5 bases between them. The CDR3 totals 12 residues. Germline values: CDR1 KGHDR, CDR2 SFDVKD. CDR3 in amino acids: CATSDSGYGYTF. For the CDR3, the DNA is TGTGCCACCAGTGATTCAGGGTATGGCTACACCTTC.

The chain joins TRBV24-1 to TRBJ2-7, with TRBD2 matching 14 bases. The germline CDR1 and CDR2 sequences are KGHDR and SFDVKD. The CDR3 is 14 amino acids. The J segment lost 3 bases and the V segment lost 7 bases, leaving 1 base of the junction unmatched. The CDR3 is CATSGTSGSYEQYF. CDR3 sequence (DNA): TGTGCCACCAGCGGGACTAGCGGGAGCTACGAGCAGTACTTC.

This clone was counted only a few times. V gene TRBV7-2 combines with J gene TRBJ2-7; no clear D gene. This CDR3 is built from 15 residues. The V and J ends lost 3 bases and 2 bases respectively, with 14 bases between them. The germline V gene has CDR1 SGHTA and CDR2 FQGNSA. The CDR3 is CASSFEPTSTYEQYF. DNA of the CDR3: TGTGCCAGCAGCTTTGAACCGACAAGCACCTACGAGCAGTACTTC.

The rearrangement links TRBV20-1 to TRBJ2-7, with D hard to call. Trimming took 0 bases from V and 3 from J, leaving 3 bases between them. CDR1 is DFQATT and CDR2 is SNEGSKA in the germline V gene (reference sequence). The CDR3 length is 11 residues. CDR3 region: CSARDYYEQYF. The CDR3 DNA is TGCAGTGCTAGAGATTACTACGAGCAGTACTTC.

CDR3 sequence (DNA): TGTGCCAGCAGGCGGGACTCCTATAATTCACCCCTCCACTTT. Amino acids: CASRRDSYNSPLHF. This chain connects TRBV7-2 to TRBJ1-6; D call uncertain. V was trimmed by 6 bases and J by 0 bases, leaving 6 bases between them. The CDR3 length is 14 residues. Germline CDR1 reads SGHTA; CDR2 reads FQGNSA. Supplemented by reference TRBV7-2 and TRBJ1-6, the full variable domain reads GAGVSQSPSNKVTEKGKDVELRCDPISGHTALYWYRQSLGQGLEFLIYFQGNSAPDKSGLPSDRFSAERTGGSVSTLTIQRTQQEDSAVYLCASRRDSYNSPLHFGNGTRLTVT.

The rearrangement joins TRBV27 to TRBJ2-7; D is uncertain. Germline CDR1 is MNHEY and CDR2 is SMNVEV (reference sequence). Deletions cut 5 bases from V and 3 bases from J, with 17 bases between. This CDR3 contains 15 residues. The CDR3 is CASSLIGLVNYEQYF. For the CDR3, the DNA is TGTGCCAGCAGTCTCATCGGTTTAGTAAACTACGAGCAGTACTTC.

The V call is TRBV18, the J call TRBJ1-1; possibly TRBD1 for D (5 bases). The CDR3 is 13 residues long. Germline loops: CDR1 KGHSH, CDR2 LQKENI. The ends were cut back, 1 base at V and 9 bases at J, with 12 bases in the middle. CDR3 loop: CASSPQLDTQAFF. The CDR3 DNA follows: TGTGCCAGCTCACCACAGCTGGACACCCAAGCTTTCTTT.

The CDR3 region is CASSSQGAEKLFF. In nucleotides, the CDR3 is TGTGCCAGCAGTTCGCAGGGGGCGGAAAAACTGTTTTTT. V gene TRBV7-9 combines with J gene TRBJ1-4; 8 bases agree with TRBD1. Germline lookup yields CDR1 SEHNR and CDR2 FQNEAQ (reference sequence). The CDR3 length is 13 residues. V trimming: 6 bases; J trimming: 8 bases; junction bases outside the gene matches: 5.

The genes are TRBV11-2 and TRBJ1-1; D is possibly TRBD1 (5 bases). CDR1 and CDR2 (germline): SGHAT, FQNNGV. V shed 5 bases and J shed 12 bases, with 16 bases lying between them. The CDR3 loop spans 12 amino acids. The CDR3 sequence: CASSDPPGFPFF. The DNA of the CDR3 is TGTGCCAGCAGCGACCCACCAGGGTTCCCTTTCTTT. The variable domain in full, with the rest retrieved from reference TRBV11-2 and TRBJ1-1, is EAGVAQSPRYKIIEKRQSVAFWCNPISGHATLYWYQQILGQGPKLLIQFQNNGVVDDSQLPKDRFSAERLKGVDSTLKIQPAKLEDSAVYLCASSDPPGFPFFGQGTRLTVV.

The chain is built from TRBV5-4 and TRBJ2-3; D might be TRBD2 (5 bases). The CDR3 consists of 13 residues. The germline V gene has CDR1 SGHNT and CDR2 YYREEE (reference sequence). V was shortened by 2 bases and J by 3 bases, with 7 bases between the two germline ends. The CDR3: CASSLGGTDTQYF. The CDR3 bases are TGTGCCAGCAGCTTAGGCGGGACAGATACGCAGTATTTT.

This sequence joins TRBV29-1 and TRBJ2-1; 9 bases match TRBD1. The CDR3 sequence is 15 residues long. Looked up from germline, CDR1 is SQVTM and CDR2 is ANQGSEA. After removal of 6 bases from V and 3 bases from J, the junction contained 9 bases not matched to a gene. CDR3 sequence (DNA): TGCAGCGTCGTTCAGACAGGGGGAATCTACAATGAGCAGTTCTTC. It is translated as CSVVQTGGIYNEQFF.

V is TRBV18 and J is TRBJ2-3; the match to TRBD2 covers 9 bases. The CDR3 is 18 amino acids. V gave up 6 bases and J gave up 0 bases; unmatched junction bases: 13. Germline V gives CDR1 KGHSH, CDR2 LQKENI. The CDR3 loop reads CASSGRRGGPVSTDTQYF. CDR3 DNA sequence: TGTGCCAGCTCTGGACGGCGGGGGGGGCCAGTTAGCACAGATACGCAGTATTTT.

The genes are TRBV14 and TRBJ2-7; TRBD1 matches at 7 bases. The CDR3 runs 13 residues. Germline CDR1 is SGHDN and CDR2 is FVKESK. V dropped 6 bases and J dropped 2; count of bases not matched to a gene: 4. The CDR3 sequence: CASRLGQTYEQYF. The CDR3, as DNA: TGTGCCAGCAGACTGGGACAGACCTACGAGCAGTACTTC.

The rearrangement links TRBV7-9 to TRBJ1-4; D is undetermined. Germline V gene sequence: CDR1 SEHNR, CDR2 FQNEAQ (reference sequence). This CDR3 comprises 14 residues. V lost 2 bases and J 6 bases, leaving 10 bases between the germline ends. The CDR3 loop reads CASSLSLPHEKLFF. For the CDR3, the DNA is TGTGCCAGCAGCTTAAGCCTACCCCATGAAAAACTGTTTTTT.

This sequence joins TRBV15 and TRBJ2-3; 7 bases align to TRBD1. CDR1 is LNHNV and CDR2 is YYDKDF in the germline V gene (reference sequence). The V gene end was trimmed by 0 bases and the J gene end by 2 bases; junction bases not matched to a gene: 8. This CDR3 has 17 amino acids. The CDR3 loop is CATSRDFGGTATDTQYF. The CDR3 region has the DNA TGTGCCACCAGCAGAGATTTTGGTGGGACAGCCACAGATACGCAGTATTTT.

This clone was seen once. The chain carries TRBV7-9 and TRBJ1-2; D gene ambiguous. The V gene's germline CDR1 is SEHNR and CDR2 FQNEAQ (reference sequence). V was pared by 5 bases and J by 6 bases, with 10 bases between. The CDR3 covers 12 residues. The CDR3 sequence is CASSPLENGYTF. The CDR3 bases are TGTGCCAGCAGCCCATTGGAGAATGGCTACACCTTC.

The J gene is TRBJ1-6, the V gene TRBV18; no firm D call. CDR1 and CDR2 (germline): KGHSH, LQKENI. The CDR3 loop spans 14 amino acids. V lost 3 bases, J lost 7 bases, and 10 bases lay in between. CDR3 loop: CASSPGEGNSPLHF. CDR3 nucleotide sequence: TGTGCCAGCTCACCCGGAGAGGGCAATTCACCCCTCCACTTT.

This clone came up many times. Distinct nucleotide sequences in the sample also encode this CDR3. The chain is built from TRBV4-3 and TRBJ1-3; D gene uncertain. The CDR3 is 15 amino acids. V was shortened by 0 bases and J by 0 bases, with 6 bases between the two germline ends. The germline V gene encodes CDR1 LGHNA and CDR2 YSLEER. The CDR3: CASSQDLSSGNTIYF. DNA for the CDR3: TGCGCCAGCAGCCAAGATCTGAGCTCTGGAAACACCATATATTTT.

V gene TRBV24-1 combines with J gene TRBJ1-1; 7 bases are a match to TRBD1. The CDR3 runs to 13 residues. Looked up from germline, CDR1 is KGHDR and CDR2 is SFDVKD. Losses at the gene ends were 11 bases for V and 0 bases for J; bases not matched to a gene: 5. DNA for the CDR3: TGTGCCAATAGACAGGGCATGAACACTGAAGCTTTCTTT. Its protein is CANRQGMNTEAFF.

The J gene is TRBJ1-5, the V gene TRBV6-4; 8 bases fit TRBD1. The ends lost 0 bases at V and 2 bases at J; junction bases unmatched: 0. Germline lookup yields CDR1 MRHNA and CDR2 SNTAGT. The CDR3 is made up of 15 amino acids. The CDR3 region has the DNA TGTGCCAGCAGTGACTCGACAGGGGGCAATCAGCCCCAGCATTTT. Protein: CASSDSTGGNQPQHF.

This clone was counted between two and nine times. The chain uses TRBV6-1 and TRBJ1-1; no reliable D call. V dropped 3 bases and J dropped 10 bases, with 6 bases sitting between them. CDR1 is MNHNS, CDR2 SASEGT, per germline. The CDR3 totals 10 residues. This CDR3 is CASSDHRAFF. The DNA for the CDR3 is TGTGCCAGCAGTGACCATAGAGCTTTCTTT.

This clone was seen a single time. V is TRBV19 and J is TRBJ2-1, with 9 bases that match TRBD2. The CDR3 consists of 14 residues. Germline V CDR1 and CDR2: LNHDA, SQIVND (reference sequence). Trimming took 2 bases from V and 4 from J; bases not matched to a gene: 0. The CDR3 is CASSILAGYNEQFF. Written as DNA, the CDR3 is TGTGCCAGTAGTATACTAGCGGGGTACAATGAGCAGTTCTTC.

The gene calls are TRBV25-1 and TRBJ1-2, with TRBD1 identical over 7 bases. V trimming: 1 base; J trimming: 4 bases; junction bases outside the gene matches: 15. Per germline, CDR1 MGHDK and CDR2 SYGVNS. The CDR3 is 18 amino acids. The CDR3 region is CASSESVVWAGGVYGYTF. The CDR3, as DNA: TGTGCCAGCAGTGAATCGGTAGTCTGGGCAGGGGGAGTCTATGGCTACACCTTC.

The chain employs TRBV6-5 and TRBJ2-7; D is possibly TRBD2 (9 bases). CDR3 length: 15 residues. The V gene lost 2 bases and the J gene lost 5 bases, with 16 bases spanning the gap. Germline CDR1 reads MNHEY; CDR2 reads SVGAGI. The CDR3 DNA reads as TGTGCCAGCAGTTACGGGCTAGCGGGACAGGACGAGCAGTACTTC. Its translation is CASSYGLAGQDEQYF.

The table lists this clone with a count of one. The chain joins TRBV6-1 to TRBJ1-5; 8 nucleotides agree with TRBD1. The V gene end was trimmed by 3 bases and the J gene end by 5 bases; junction bases not matched to a gene: 18. The CDR3 spans 19 residues. The germline gives CDR1 MNHNS, CDR2 SASEGT. CDR3 in amino acids: CASSDPSHLPDRGDQPQHF. CDR3 DNA: TGTGCCAGCAGTGACCCCTCCCACTTACCAGACAGGGGAGATCAGCCCCAGCATTTT.

CDR3 DNA sequence: TGTGCCAGTAGTATCTTACCCAGGACTAGCGGGAAGTTAGGAGGAGAGACCCAGTACTTC. This translates into CASSILPRTSGKLGGETQYF. The V and J genes are TRBV19 and TRBJ2-5; 12 bases agree with TRBD2. V trimming: 3 bases; J trimming: 4 bases; junction bases outside the gene matches: 18. The CDR3 has 20 amino acids. Germline V gene lookup returns CDR1 LNHDA and CDR2 SQIVND (reference sequence).